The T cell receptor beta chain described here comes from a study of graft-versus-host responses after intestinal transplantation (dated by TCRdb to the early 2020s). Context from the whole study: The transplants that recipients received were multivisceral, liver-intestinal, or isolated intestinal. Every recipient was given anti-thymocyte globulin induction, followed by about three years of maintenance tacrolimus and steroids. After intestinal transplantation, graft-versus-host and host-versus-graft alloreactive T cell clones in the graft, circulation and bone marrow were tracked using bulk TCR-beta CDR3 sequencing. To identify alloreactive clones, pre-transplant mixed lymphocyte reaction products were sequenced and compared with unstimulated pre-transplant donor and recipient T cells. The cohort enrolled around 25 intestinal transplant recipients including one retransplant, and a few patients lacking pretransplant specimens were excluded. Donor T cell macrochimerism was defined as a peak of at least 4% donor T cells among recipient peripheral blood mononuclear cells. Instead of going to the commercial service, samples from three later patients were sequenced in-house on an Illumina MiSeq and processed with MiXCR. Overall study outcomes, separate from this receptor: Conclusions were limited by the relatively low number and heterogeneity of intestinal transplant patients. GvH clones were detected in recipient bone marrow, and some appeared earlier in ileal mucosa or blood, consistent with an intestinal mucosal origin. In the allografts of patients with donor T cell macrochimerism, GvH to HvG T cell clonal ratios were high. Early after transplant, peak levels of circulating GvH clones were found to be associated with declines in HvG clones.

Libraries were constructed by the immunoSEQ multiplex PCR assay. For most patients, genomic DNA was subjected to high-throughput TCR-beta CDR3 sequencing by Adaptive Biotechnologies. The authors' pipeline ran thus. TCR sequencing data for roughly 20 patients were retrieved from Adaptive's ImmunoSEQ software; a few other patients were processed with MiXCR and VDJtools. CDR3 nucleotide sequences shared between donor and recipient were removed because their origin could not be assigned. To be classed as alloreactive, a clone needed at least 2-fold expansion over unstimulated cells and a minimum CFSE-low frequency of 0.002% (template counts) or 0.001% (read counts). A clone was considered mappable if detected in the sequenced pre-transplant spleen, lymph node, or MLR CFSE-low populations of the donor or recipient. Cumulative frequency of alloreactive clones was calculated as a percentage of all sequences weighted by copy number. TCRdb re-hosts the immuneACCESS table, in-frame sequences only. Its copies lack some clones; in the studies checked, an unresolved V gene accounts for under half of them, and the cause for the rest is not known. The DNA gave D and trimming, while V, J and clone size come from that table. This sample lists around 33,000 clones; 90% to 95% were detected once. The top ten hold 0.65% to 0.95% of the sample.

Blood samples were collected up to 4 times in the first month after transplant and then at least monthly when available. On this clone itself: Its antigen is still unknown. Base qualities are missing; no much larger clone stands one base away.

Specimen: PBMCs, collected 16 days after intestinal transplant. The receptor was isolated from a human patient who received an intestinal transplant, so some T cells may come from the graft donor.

The nucleotide sequence reads TGTGCCAGCTCACCACCGGGACTAGCGGGATCAGATACGCAGTATTTT. This yields the protein CASSPPGLAGSDTQYF. This receptor chain uses TRBV18 and TRBJ2-3, with 13 junctional bases fitting TRBD2. For this chain, trimming is 0 bases at the V end and 4 bases at the J end, and the number of junction bases without a gene match is 1. The CDR3 has 16 amino acids, counting the end cysteine and phenylalanine. The DNA shown is the 48-base CDR3, in frame from base 1. CDR1 and CDR2, per the germline V gene, are KGHSH and LQKENI.